The source of this T cell receptor beta chain is a study of molecular identifiers for immune sequencing clone quantification (dated by TCRdb to 2017 to 2018). In the study overall: For a replicate experiment, RNA from 20,000 or 100,000 naive CD8 T cells was divided into five aliquots, and four of the five aliquots were sequenced. CD8 T cells were used in a methods study to benchmark molecular-identifier clustering-based TCR repertoire sequencing (MIDCIRS) and TCR RNA copy counting. Overall results and qualifications from the work: In CMV-specific effector cells, clones with more than 20 RNA copies accounted for over 99% of molecules, whereas in naive cells such clones accounted for under 1%. Naive libraries contained spiked-in Jurkat TCR RNA (approximately nine copies' worth), which is not part of the donor repertoire. Modeling gave 3 to 3.5 recovered TCR RNA copies per cell versus about ten by digital PCR, implying approximately 30% capture efficiency. The sizes of highly expanded clones could end up underestimated when identical TCR molecules share a barcode. Without barcode sub-clustering, chimeric consensus sequences inflated TCR diversity; chimeras reached as high as 47%. Spiked-in Jurkat TCR RNA equal to a single cell's worth was reported to be detectable even within 1,100,000 naive CD8 T cells.

Trimming at the junction amounts to 5 bases on V and 1 base on J, and the germline ends lie 15 bases apart. CDR1 MNHEY and CDR2 SVGEGT were looked up in the germline V gene. There are 15 amino acids in the CDR3, from cysteine to phenylalanine inclusive. Only the CDR3 DNA is retained, 45 bases long and in frame from the first base. The library was built by means of PCR. The sequencer was an Illumina HiSeq 4000. Preparation of bulk TCR libraries followed a previously described approach, with the TCR primers listed in Table S5. Purification of total RNA was performed with the Qiagen AllPrep DNA/RNA kit. Before analysis, reads from multiple sequencing runs of one library were combined. Regarding the original processing steps: Reads were retained only if the reads had an exact TCR constant sequence, and the retained reads were trimmed to 150 nt and grouped according to their 12-nt molecular barcodes. Reads inside each barcode group were sub-clustered using a 15% Levenshtein threshold, and a quality-weighted consensus sequence was constructed for each RNA molecule. Non-functional sequences were removed, as were lower-count sequences one edit away from another. Barcode sub-clusters with fewer than 20% of the maximum read count were removed, based on fitting two negative binomial distributions. TCRdb cleaned the public reads at Q25 with fastp, built clones with MiXCR and kept in-frame beta chains. Identical CDR3 proteins give one entry, which carries the most common genes and DNA. These V and J calls are TCRdb output, not the study's own analysis. For this sample there are 250,000 to 350,000 distinct CDR3 sequences; 20% to 25% appear just once. The ten largest clones add up to approximately 0.8% of the sample.

In its sample, this clonotype was seen many times. Its antigen is unknown. Nothing much larger sits one base from this clone, and base qualities are not available. Libraries of naive CD8 T cells were built from around 20,000 to 990,000 sorted cells, with 10%, 30% or 50% of the purified RNA used. Naive CD8 T cells, defined as CD8+CD4-CCR7+CD45RA+, were FACS-sorted into RLT Plus buffer on a BD FACSAria II. Around 10 TCR copies' worth of Jurkat RNA were spiked into about 20,000-1,000,000 naive CD8 T cell samples to test detection sensitivity. CD8 T cells were enriched using RosetteSep CD8+ T Cell Enrichment Cocktail and Ficoll-Paque, and the enriched cells then underwent ACK red cell lysis.

The sample taken for sequencing was naive CD8+ T cells from blood, with Jurkat cell RNA spiked in. This specimen's cell subset or site label, interpreted: FACS-sorted CD8+CD4-CCR7+CD45RA+ naive T cells. The sequence is built from TRBV6-2 or TRBV6-3 and TRBJ2-7, with the D gene uncertain. The sequence came from a human donor in good health. Some libraries in this study had Jurkat cell RNA spiked in. The base sequence is TGTGCCAGCAGTCTCCCCGGTGATCGGTCCTACGAGCAGTACTTC. It encodes CASSLPGDRSYEQYF.